Listed below are T cell receptor beta chains from one sample, sequenced in a study of blood T cells in healthy people across ages. TCRdb re-derived calls from the 5' RACE reads in MiXCR, one entry per CDR3 protein. The data contain fewer than 2,000,000 distinct CDR3 sequences, around 42% of them seen just once; the ten biggest clones take up approximately 22%. Input material: blood. The receptors come from a human donor in good health. Both conserved end residues are part of each CDR3. The D gene is left open where the match is weak. Part of the rows lack a size; the others show once, few, many or a class for expanded clones.

CDR3 protein: CASSEASGASGANVLTF
CDR3 DNA: TGTGCCAGCAGTGAAGCAAGCGGGGCCTCTGGGGCCAACGTCCTGACTTTC
V gene: TRBV25-1
J gene: TRBJ2-6
D gene: TRBD2
clone size: few

CDR3 protein: CSASERGGRSTDTQYF
CDR3 DNA: TGCAGTGCTAGCGAGCGGGGGGGCCGGAGCACAGATACGCAGTATTTT
V gene: TRBV20-1
J gene: TRBJ2-3
D gene: TRBD2
clone size: NA

CDR3 protein: CASSVEGTGQHADTQYF
CDR3 DNA: TGTGCCAGCAGCGTAGAAGGCACGGGTCAGCACGCAGATACGCAGTATTTT
V gene: TRBV9
J gene: TRBJ2-3
D gene: NA
clone size: NA

CDR3 protein: CASEGLGGYTF
CDR3 DNA: TGTGCCTCCGAAGGTCTTGGTGGCTACACCTTC
V gene: TRBV30
J gene: TRBJ1-2
D gene: NA
clone size: NA

CDR3 protein: CSARTGLVSYGYTF
CDR3 DNA: TGCAGTGCCAGAACCGGGTTGGTTAGCTATGGCTACACCTTC
V gene: TRBV20-1
J gene: TRBJ1-2
D gene: NA
clone size: NA

CDR3 protein: CASSYMAGLPDNEQFF
CDR3 DNA: TGTGCCAGCAGTTACATGGCGGGACTACCAGACAATGAGCAGTTCTTC
V gene: TRBV6-5
J gene: TRBJ2-1
D gene: TRBD2
clone size: few

CDR3 protein: CASTNTGGGDEQFF
CDR3 DNA: TGCGCCAGCACCAATACAGGGGGAGGGGATGAGCAGTTCTTC
V gene: TRBV5-1
J gene: TRBJ2-1
D gene: NA
clone size: few

CDR3 protein: CAIVGTPSPSTDTQYF
CDR3 DNA: TGTGCCATAGTAGGGACTCCGTCCCCTAGCACAGATACGCAGTATTTT
V gene: TRBV2
J gene: TRBJ2-3
D gene: NA
clone size: NA

CDR3 protein: CASTLGRDRECGGYTF
CDR3 DNA: TGTGCCAGCACCCTGGGTCGGGACAGGGAGTGTGGTGGCTACACCTTC
V gene: TRBV12-3/TRBV12-4
J gene: TRBJ1-2
D gene: TRBD1
clone size: NA

CDR3 protein: CASSDIDYEQYF
CDR3 DNA: TGTGCCAGCAGCGACATAGACTACGAGCAGTACTTC
V gene: TRBV6-2/TRBV6-3
J gene: TRBJ2-7
D gene: NA
clone size: NA

CDR3 protein: CASSLEEASSYEQYF
CDR3 DNA: TGCGCCAGCAGCTTGGAAGAGGCTTCCTCCTACGAGCAGTACTTC
V gene: TRBV5-1
J gene: TRBJ2-7
D gene: NA
clone size: few

CDR3 protein: CASSLRVGGYYNEQFF
CDR3 DNA: TGCGCCAGCAGCTTGCGCGTCGGGGGGTACTACAATGAGCAGTTCTTC
V gene: TRBV5-1
J gene: TRBJ2-1
D gene: TRBD2
clone size: NA

CDR3 protein: CASSQGSRTGLYEQFF
CDR3 DNA: TGTGCCAGCAGCCAAGGATCCAGGACAGGGCTATATGAGCAGTTCTTC
V gene: TRBV4-2
J gene: TRBJ2-1
D gene: TRBD1
clone size: NA

CDR3 protein: CSAATTSSYEQYF
CDR3 DNA: TGCAGTGCAGCCACGACAAGCTCCTACGAGCAGTACTTC
V gene: TRBV20-1
J gene: TRBJ2-7
D gene: NA
clone size: NA

CDR3 protein: CTNSLDQFNEQFF
CDR3 DNA: TGTACCAACAGCCTGGACCAGTTCAATGAGCAGTTCTTC
V gene: TRBV12-3/TRBV12-4
J gene: TRBJ2-1
D gene: NA
clone size: NA

CDR3 protein: CSVVTVNTEAFF
CDR3 DNA: TGCAGCGTCGTGACGGTCAACACTGAAGCTTTCTTT
V gene: TRBV29-1
J gene: TRBJ1-1
D gene: NA
clone size: few

CDR3 protein: CASSEAGTETAYTF
CDR3 DNA: TGTGCCAGCAGTGAAGCCGGGACAGAGACAGCCTACACCTTC
V gene: TRBV6-1
J gene: TRBJ1-2
D gene: TRBD1
clone size: NA

CDR3 protein: CASSLMSTVNTGELFF
CDR3 DNA: TGTGCCAGCAGCTTGATGTCGACAGTAAACACCGGGGAGCTGTTTTTT
V gene: TRBV7-2
J gene: TRBJ2-2
D gene: NA
clone size: few

CDR3 protein: CASSLQGSRAYEQYF
CDR3 DNA: TGTGCCAGCAGTCTTCAGGGGTCCAGGGCCTACGAGCAGTACTTC
V gene: TRBV28
J gene: TRBJ2-7
D gene: NA
clone size: NA

CDR3 protein: CASSYPLKRGDNEQFF
CDR3 DNA: TGTGCCAGCAGTTACCCGTTGAAGCGGGGGGACAATGAGCAGTTCTTC
V gene: TRBV6-2/TRBV6-3
J gene: TRBJ2-1
D gene: TRBD2
clone size: NA

CDR3 protein: CASRWGGSETQYF
CDR3 DNA: TGTGCCAGTAGATGGGGGGGGTCCGAGACCCAGTACTTC
V gene: TRBV19
J gene: TRBJ2-5
D gene: TRBD2
clone size: NA

CDR3 protein: CASREISPGTGSYNEQFF
CDR3 DNA: TGTGCCAGCAGGGAAATATCCCCAGGGACCGGGTCCTACAATGAGCAGTTCTTC
V gene: TRBV6-2/TRBV6-3
J gene: TRBJ2-1
D gene: NA
clone size: NA

CDR3 protein: CASSGMYGNVLTF
CDR3 DNA: TGTGCCAGCAGTGGAATGTATGGCAACGTCCTGACTTTC
V gene: TRBV2
J gene: TRBJ2-6
D gene: NA
clone size: NA

CDR3 protein: CATSKELGTIYEQYF
CDR3 DNA: TGTGCCACCAGCAAGGAGTTAGGGACTATCTACGAGCAGTACTTC
V gene: TRBV15
J gene: TRBJ2-7
D gene: TRBD2
clone size: NA

CDR3 protein: CDSSSGSGGSSYNEQFF
CDR3 DNA: TGTGACAGCAGCTCTGGATCGGGGGGAAGCTCCTACAATGAGCAGTTCTTC
V gene: TRBV11-2
J gene: TRBJ2-1
D gene: TRBD2
clone size: NA

CDR3 protein: CASSKQGAGVVQYF
CDR3 DNA: TGTGCCAGCAGCAAACAGGGGGCCGGGGTTGTGCAGTACTTC
V gene: TRBV7-9
J gene: TRBJ2-5
D gene: TRBD1
clone size: few

CDR3 protein: CASSHIFRGETSTDTQYF
CDR3 DNA: TGCGCCAGCAGCCATATCTTTAGGGGGGAGACTAGCACAGATACGCAGTATTTT
V gene: TRBV4-3
J gene: TRBJ2-3
D gene: NA
clone size: NA

CDR3 protein: CSASRQGWEKLFF
CDR3 DNA: TGCAGTGCTAGTCGGCAGGGGTGGGAAAAACTGTTTTTT
V gene: TRBV20-1
J gene: TRBJ1-4
D gene: NA
clone size: few

CDR3 protein: CATLTRANYGYTF
CDR3 DNA: TGTGCCACCCTAACCAGGGCTAACTATGGCTACACCTTC
V gene: TRBV28
J gene: TRBJ1-2
D gene: NA
clone size: few

CDR3 protein: CAISEGIVEQFF
CDR3 DNA: TGTGCCATCAGTGAGGGGATCGTTGAGCAGTTCTTC
V gene: TRBV10-3
J gene: TRBJ2-1
D gene: NA
clone size: few

CDR3 protein: CASSLRGQNIQYF
CDR3 DNA: TGTGCCAGCAGTTTAAGGGGACAAAACATTCAGTACTTC
V gene: TRBV12-3/TRBV12-4
J gene: TRBJ2-4
D gene: NA
clone size: few

CDR3 protein: CASSYKDREKLFF
CDR3 DNA: TGTGCCAGCAGTTACAAGGACAGGGAAAAACTGTTTTTT
V gene: TRBV6-5
J gene: TRBJ1-4
D gene: TRBD1
clone size: few

CDR3 protein: CSVVSVGGYTF
CDR3 DNA: TGCAGCGTTGTATCCGTCGGGGGCTACACCTTC
V gene: TRBV29-1
J gene: TRBJ1-2
D gene: NA
clone size: few

CDR3 protein: CASSLQARGPTEAFF
CDR3 DNA: TGTGCCAGCAGCTTACAGGCCAGGGGGCCCACTGAAGCTTTCTTT
V gene: TRBV7-3
J gene: TRBJ1-1
D gene: TRBD1
clone size: NA

CDR3 protein: CASSSVGGGTYEQYF
CDR3 DNA: TGTGCCAGCAGCTCGGTCGGGGGGGGAACCTACGAGCAGTACTTC
V gene: TRBV7-2
J gene: TRBJ2-7
D gene: TRBD2
clone size: few

CDR3 protein: CASSPPGVGYTF
CDR3 DNA: TGTGCCAGCTCACCACCAGGGGTTGGCTACACCTTC
V gene: TRBV18
J gene: TRBJ1-2
D gene: NA
clone size: few

CDR3 protein: CASSQDPIGAGSETQYF
CDR3 DNA: TGCGCCAGCAGCCAAGACCCCATAGGTGCGGGAAGTGAGACCCAGTACTTC
V gene: TRBV4-1
J gene: TRBJ2-5
D gene: NA
clone size: NA

CDR3 protein: CASSPRRRLAGGRGETQYF
CDR3 DNA: TGTGCCAGCAGCCCCCGCCGTCGACTAGCGGGGGGCCGTGGAGAGACCCAGTACTTC
V gene: TRBV7-2
J gene: TRBJ2-5
D gene: TRBD2
clone size: NA

CDR3 protein: CASNQEHSASYEQYF
CDR3 DNA: TGCGCCAGCAACCAAGAACATAGCGCGTCCTACGAGCAGTACTTC
V gene: TRBV4-3
J gene: TRBJ2-7
D gene: NA
clone size: few

CDR3 protein: CASSSAGTGNTGELFF
CDR3 DNA: TGCGCCAGCAGCTCCGCCGGGACGGGAAACACCGGGGAGCTGTTTTTT
V gene: TRBV5-1
J gene: TRBJ2-2
D gene: NA
clone size: NA

CDR3 protein: CASSASSGDRDTQYF
CDR3 DNA: TGTGCCAGCAGCGCCTCTAGCGGGGATCGAGATACGCAGTATTTT
V gene: TRBV9
J gene: TRBJ2-3
D gene: TRBD2
clone size: NA

CDR3 protein: CASSQREATDTQYF
CDR3 DNA: TGTGCCAGCAGCCAGCGGGAGGCGACAGATACGCAGTATTTT
V gene: TRBV4-2
J gene: TRBJ2-3
D gene: TRBD2
clone size: few

CDR3 protein: CASTPASSAGELFF
CDR3 DNA: TGTGCCAGCACCCCTGCAAGTTCGGCCGGGGAGCTGTTTTTT
V gene: TRBV2
J gene: TRBJ2-2
D gene: NA
clone size: NA

CDR3 protein: CAGSVRVGTGANVLTF
CDR3 DNA: TGTGCCGGCAGCGTAAGAGTCGGGACTGGGGCCAACGTCCTGACTTTC
V gene: TRBV9
J gene: TRBJ2-6
D gene: NA
clone size: few

CDR3 protein: CASSRITRDTEAFF
CDR3 DNA: TGTGCCAGCAGCCGAATCACGAGGGACACTGAAGCTTTCTTT
V gene: TRBV13
J gene: TRBJ1-1
D gene: NA
clone size: NA

CDR3 protein: CASSPTRRAGPQETQYF
CDR3 DNA: TGTGCCAGCAGCCCAACCCGACGAGCGGGGCCGCAAGAGACCCAGTACTTC
V gene: TRBV6-6
J gene: TRBJ2-5
D gene: TRBD2
clone size: NA

CDR3 protein: CSVLGTSGSSDEQFF
CDR3 DNA: TGCAGCGTCCTCGGCACAAGCGGCTCTAGTGATGAGCAGTTCTTC
V gene: TRBV29-1
J gene: TRBJ2-1
D gene: NA
clone size: few

CDR3 protein: CASSATGSTSYEQYF
CDR3 DNA: TGTGCCAGCAGTGCCACAGGTTCAACCTCCTACGAGCAGTACTTC
V gene: TRBV6-5
J gene: TRBJ2-7
D gene: NA
clone size: NA

CDR3 protein: CASSLDPAWAGEEVNGYTF
CDR3 DNA: TGCGCCAGCAGCTTGGACCCTGCGTGGGCAGGGGAGGAAGTGAATGGCTACACCTTC
V gene: TRBV5-1
J gene: TRBJ1-2
D gene: NA
clone size: few

CDR3 protein: CASSFRDSENEKLFF
CDR3 DNA: TGTGCCAGCAGCTTCCGGGACAGCGAAAATGAAAAACTGTTTTTT
V gene: TRBV9
J gene: TRBJ1-4
D gene: TRBD1
clone size: NA

CDR3 protein: CASSYVQGIEAFF
CDR3 DNA: TGTGCCAGCAGTTACGTGCAGGGGATTGAAGCTTTCTTT
V gene: TRBV6-5
J gene: TRBJ1-1
D gene: NA
clone size: once